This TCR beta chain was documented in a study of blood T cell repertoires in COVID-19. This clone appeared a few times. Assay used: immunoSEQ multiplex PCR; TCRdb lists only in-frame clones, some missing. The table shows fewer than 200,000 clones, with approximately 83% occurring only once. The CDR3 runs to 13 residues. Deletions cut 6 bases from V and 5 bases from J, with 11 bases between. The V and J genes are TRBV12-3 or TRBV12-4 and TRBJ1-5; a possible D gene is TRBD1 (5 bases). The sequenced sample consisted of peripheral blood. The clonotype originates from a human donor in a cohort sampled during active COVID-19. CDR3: CASSRTPYQPQHF. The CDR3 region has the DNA TGTGCCAGCAGCAGGACACCCTATCAGCCCCAGCATTTT.